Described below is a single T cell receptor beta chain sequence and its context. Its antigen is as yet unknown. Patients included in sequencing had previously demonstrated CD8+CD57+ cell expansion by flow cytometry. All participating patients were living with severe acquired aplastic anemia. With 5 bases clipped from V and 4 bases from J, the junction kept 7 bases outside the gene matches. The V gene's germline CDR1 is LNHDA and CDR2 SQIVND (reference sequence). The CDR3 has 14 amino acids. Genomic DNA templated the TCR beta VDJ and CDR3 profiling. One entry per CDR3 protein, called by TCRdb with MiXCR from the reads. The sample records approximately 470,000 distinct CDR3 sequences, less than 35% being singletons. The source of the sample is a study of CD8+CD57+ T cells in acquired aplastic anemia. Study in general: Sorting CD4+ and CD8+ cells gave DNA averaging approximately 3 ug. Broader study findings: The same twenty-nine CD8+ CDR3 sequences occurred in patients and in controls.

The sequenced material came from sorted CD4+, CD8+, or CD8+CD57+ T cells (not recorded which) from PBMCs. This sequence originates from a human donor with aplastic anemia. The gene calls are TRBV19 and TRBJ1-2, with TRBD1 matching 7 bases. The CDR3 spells CASSSTGNLYGYTF. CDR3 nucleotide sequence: TGTGCCAGTAGTTCGACAGGGAACCTCTATGGCTACACCTTC.